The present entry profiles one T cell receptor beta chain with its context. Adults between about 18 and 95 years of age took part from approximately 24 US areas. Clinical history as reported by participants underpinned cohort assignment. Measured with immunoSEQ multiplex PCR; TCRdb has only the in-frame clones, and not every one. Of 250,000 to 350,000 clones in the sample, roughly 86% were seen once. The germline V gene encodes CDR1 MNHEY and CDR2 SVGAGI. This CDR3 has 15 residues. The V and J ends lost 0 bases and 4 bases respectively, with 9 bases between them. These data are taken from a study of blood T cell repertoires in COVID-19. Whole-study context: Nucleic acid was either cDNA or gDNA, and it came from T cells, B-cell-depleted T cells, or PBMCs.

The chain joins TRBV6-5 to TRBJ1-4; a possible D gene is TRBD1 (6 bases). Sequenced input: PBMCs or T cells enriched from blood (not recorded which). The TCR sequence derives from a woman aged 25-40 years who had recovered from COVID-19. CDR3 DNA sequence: TGTGCCAGCAGTTACTCGGGACACAGTAATGAAAAACTGTTTTTT. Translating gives CASSYSGHSNEKLFF.